The T cell receptor (beta chain) under discussion was sequenced for a study of cytomegalovirus exposure and HLA in healthy donors. Study observations and caveats: A list of about 180 TCR beta chains associated with cytomegalovirus was given. As was reported, the classifier diagnosed cytomegalovirus status with high specificity and sensitivity. Most TCR sequences were rare, but some public TCRs occurred in many donors.

While the first cohort had 650 to 850 subjects, the donors belonged to the separate validation cohort of about 110 subjects. For this clone: Antigen specificity is unknown.

CDR1 and CDR2 (germline): KGHSH, LQKENI. CDR3 length equals 13 residues. V was pared by 2 bases and J by 9 bases, with 14 bases between. TCRdb's table, derived via immunoSEQ multiplex PCR, lists solely in-frame clones and lacks some. The sample carries about 140,000 clones, 85% to 90% recorded once. The sample taken for sequencing was PBMCs. The chain is built from TRBV18 and TRBJ2-7; perhaps TRBD1 as D (6 bases). The source is a man aged 18 to 29 in good health and CMV-seropositive. The chain's CDR3 is CASSPNAADRQYF. CDR3 nucleotides: TGTGCCAGCTCACCAAACGCGGCGGACAGGCAGTACTTC.